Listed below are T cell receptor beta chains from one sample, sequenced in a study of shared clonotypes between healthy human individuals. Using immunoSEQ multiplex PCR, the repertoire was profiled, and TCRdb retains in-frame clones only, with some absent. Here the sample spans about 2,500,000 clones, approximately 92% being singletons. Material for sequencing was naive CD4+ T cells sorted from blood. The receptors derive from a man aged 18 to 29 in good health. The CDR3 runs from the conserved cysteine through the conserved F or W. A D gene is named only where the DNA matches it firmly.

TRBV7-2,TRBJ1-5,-,CASSLDSNQPQHF
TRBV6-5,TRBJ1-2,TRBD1,CASSYDRAPNYGYTF
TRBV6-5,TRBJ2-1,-,CASSRVQVNEQFF
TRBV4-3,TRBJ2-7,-,CASSQEAGADEQYF
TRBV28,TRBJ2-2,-,CASSSGTAQGGGELFF
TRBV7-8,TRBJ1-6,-,CASRTSRSSYNSPLHF
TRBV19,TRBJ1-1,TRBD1,CASSITGESTEAFF
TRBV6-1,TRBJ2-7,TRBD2,CASSERAGGLEQYF
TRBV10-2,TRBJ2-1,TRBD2,CASSGVSGRSSYNEQFF
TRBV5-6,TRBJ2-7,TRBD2,CASSRVGLADEQYF
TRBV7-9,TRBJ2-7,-,CASSLASGLTYEQYF
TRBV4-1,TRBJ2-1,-,CASSWDIYNEQFF
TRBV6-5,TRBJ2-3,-,CASSPTGATQYF
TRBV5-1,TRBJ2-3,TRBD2,CASSLAGGLAVDTQYF
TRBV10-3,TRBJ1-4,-,CAITPGPAEKLFF
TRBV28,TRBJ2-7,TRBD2,CASSFQLGGEGYEQYF
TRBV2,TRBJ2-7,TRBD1,CASRPWGQGALEQYF
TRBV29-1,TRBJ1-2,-,CSVEPGGVEGYTF
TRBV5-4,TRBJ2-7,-,CASSFPDSYEQYF
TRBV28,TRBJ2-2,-,CASSLNRGLGELFF
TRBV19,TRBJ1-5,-,CASSPGAYSNQPQHF
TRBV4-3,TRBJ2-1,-,CASSQVNVGDEQFF
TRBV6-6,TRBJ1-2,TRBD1,CASSWGQGANYGYTF
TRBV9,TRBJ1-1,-,CASSAGPGGAEAFF
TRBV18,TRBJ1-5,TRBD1,CASSQGAGDQPQHF
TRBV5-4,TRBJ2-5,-,CASSLGGRGETQYF
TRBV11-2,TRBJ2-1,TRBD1,CASSSWDRSLYNEQFF
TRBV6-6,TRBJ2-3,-,CASSSTRGGRADTQYF
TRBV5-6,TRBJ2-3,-,CASRDRTFTDTQYF